Shown below are 26 T cell receptor beta chains from a single sample sequenced in a study of CD8 T cells in ankylosing spondylitis. TCRdb re-derived calls from the 5' RACE reads in MiXCR, one entry per CDR3 protein. The table shows about 160,000 distinct CDR3 sequences, with around 42% occurring only once. Sequencing was done on a sample of synovial fluid, either unsorted or a sorted T cell fraction (not recorded which). The source of these receptors is a male donor with ankylosing spondylitis.

This chain uses TRBV10-3 with TRBJ2-2, with 7 positions matching TRBD1. The length of the CDR3 is 15 residues. Germline trimming cut 10 bases from V and 6 bases from J; bases unmatched to any gene: 14. Germline loops: CDR1 ENHRY, CDR2 SYGVKD. CDR3 residues: CATCSGQLKAGELFF. DNA for the CDR3: TGTGCCACCTGTTCGGGACAGCTGAAGGCCGGGGAGCTGTTTTTT.

V and J are TRBV12-3 or TRBV12-4 and TRBJ1-2, with D uncertain. The CDR3 runs 13 residues. The V gene lost 1 base and the J gene lost 5 bases, with 8 bases spanning the gap. CDR3 nucleotide sequence: TGTGCCAGCAGTTTAGTTTGGTCTTATGGCTACACCTTC. Amino acids: CASSLVWSYGYTF.

This clonotype appeared once. V and J are TRBV10-2 and TRBJ2-7; possibly TRBD1 for D (6 bases). The germline V gene has CDR1 WSHSY and CDR2 SAAADI. V was trimmed by 7 bases and J by 4 bases, leaving 23 bases between them. The CDR3 loop spans 16 amino acids. The CDR3 here is CASTPLTGTNPYEQYF. The CDR3, as DNA: TGCGCCAGCACCCCTCTGACCGGGACAAATCCGTACGAGCAGTACTTC.

This clonotype was seen a handful of times. This chain connects TRBV18 to TRBJ2-2, with D perhaps matching TRBD1 or TRBD2 (5 bases each). With 6 bases removed from V and 1 base from J, the gap between germline ends came to 18 bases. The CDR3 has 17 amino acids. Germline V gene sequence: CDR1 KGHSH, CDR2 LQKENI. Written as DNA, the CDR3 is TGTGCCAGCTCTCCCAGAAAGCGGACAAAGAACACCGGGGAGCTGTTTTTT. Its protein is CASSPRKRTKNTGELFF.

To note about this clonotype: This may be a read error, as it is one base from a much larger clone. This sequence joins TRBV6-2 or TRBV6-3 and TRBJ2-3; TRBD2 matches at 11 bases. The CDR3 sequence is 15 residues long. From germline, CDR1 is MNHEY and CDR2 SVGEGT. V trimming: 5 bases; J trimming: 4 bases; junction bases outside the gene matches: 5. The CDR3 sequence: CASSAGTSGPDTQYF. In nucleotides, the CDR3 is TGTGCCAGCAGTGCCGGGACTAGCGGCCCAGATACGCAGTATTTT.

V is TRBV20-1 and J is TRBJ2-5, with 11 bases matching TRBD2. V was clipped by 0 bases and J by 0 bases; unmatched bases: 6. Germline V gene data show CDR1 as DFQATT and CDR2 as SNEGSKA (reference sequence). CDR3 length: 17 residues. DNA of the CDR3: TGCAGTGCTAGAGATCTGGGTAGCGGGGGGGACCAAGAGACCCAGTACTTC. Translation gives CSARDLGSGGDQETQYF.

V is TRBV5-1 and J is TRBJ1-3; D uncertain. V was clipped by 1 base and J by 0 bases, with 20 bases between them. The CDR3 is made up of 19 amino acids. Germline CDR1 SGHRS, CDR2 YFSETQ. The CDR3 sequence: CASSLHKMKDHISGNTIYF. In DNA form, the CDR3 reads TGCGCCAGCAGCTTGCATAAAATGAAGGACCATATCTCTGGAAACACCATATATTTT.

This sequence joins TRBV28 and TRBJ2-5; D may correspond to TRBD1 or TRBD2 (6 bases each). The CDR3 loop spans 15 amino acids. Trimming shortened V by 3 bases and J by 2 bases, and 13 bases separated the two germline ends. From germline, CDR1 is MDHEN and CDR2 SYDVKM. CDR3 DNA sequence: TGTGCCAGCAGTTTCTGGCCGGGGGCTCAAGAGACCCAGTACTTC. This codes for CASSFWPGAQETQYF.

The rearrangement links TRBV4-1 to TRBJ2-1; D is uncertain. The CDR3 is made up of 15 amino acids. Germline-derived CDR1 and CDR2 are MGHRA and YSYEKL. Trimming removed 3 bases from V and 7 bases from J, with 16 bases in between. The CDR3, as DNA: TGCGCCAGCAGCCATGGCCGGTTGAGGATGAATGAGCAGTTCTTC. It specifies CASSHGRLRMNEQFF.

This clonotype has more than one count but fewer than ten. The V and J genes are TRBV19 and TRBJ2-5; D remains ambiguous. Germline-derived CDR1 and CDR2 are LNHDA and SQIVND (reference sequence). CDR3 length: 15 residues. V lost 3 bases, J lost 5 bases, and 16 bases lay in between. DNA for the CDR3: TGTGCCAGTAGTATCCAGGCTAGTGGTTGGGAGACCCAGTACTTC. It translates to CASSIQASGWETQYF.

The sample holds one count of this clonotype. This CDR3 reads CASSFLHGTSLGVYNEQFF. The CDR3 region has the DNA TGTGCCAGCAGTTTCCTGCATGGGACTAGCTTGGGGGTATACAATGAGCAGTTCTTC. This chain links TRBV28 with TRBJ2-1; 9 nucleotides match TRBD2. Losses at the gene ends were 3 bases for V and 4 bases for J; bases not matched to a gene: 16. Germline lookup yields CDR1 MDHEN and CDR2 SYDVKM. The CDR3 extends over 19 amino acids.

The chain recombines TRBV9 with TRBJ2-1; tentatively, D is TRBD2 (5 bases). The germline gives CDR1 SGDLS, CDR2 YYNGEE. The CDR3 contains 20 residues. V lost 0 bases and J 6 bases, leaving 28 bases between the germline ends. CDR3 residues: CASSVATRASDGLGGNEQFF. Written as DNA, the CDR3 is TGTGCCAGCAGCGTAGCTACAAGGGCCTCAGACGGGCTCGGAGGCAATGAGCAGTTCTTC. Variable domain in full (rest from reference TRBV9 and TRBJ2-1): DSGVTQTPKHLITATGQRVTLRCSPRSGDLSVYWYQQSLDQGLQFLIQYYNGEERAKGNILERFSAQQFPDLHSELNLSSLELGDSALYFCASSVATRASDGLGGNEQFFGPGTRLTVL.

The genes are TRBV10-3 and TRBJ2-1; tentative D call: TRBD2 (6 bases). Per the germline V gene, CDR1 is ENHRY and CDR2 is SYGVKD. Trimming removed 3 bases from V and 5 bases from J, with 11 bases in between. This CDR3 is built from 14 residues. The CDR3 region is CAISESGSDNEQFF. In nucleotides, the CDR3 is TGTGCCATCAGTGAATCCGGGAGCGACAATGAGCAGTTCTTC.

CDR3 sequence: CASSLWGLAGGTDTQYF. DNA for the CDR3: TGTGCCAGCAGTTTATGGGGACTAGCGGGGGGCACAGATACGCAGTATTTT. J is TRBJ2-3 and V is TRBV12-3 or TRBV12-4; 14 bases match TRBD2. The CDR3 is 17 amino acids. Trimming removed 2 bases from V and 1 base from J; junction bases left unmatched: 2.

This sequence joins TRBV7-6 and TRBJ2-1, with 7 bases that match TRBD2. Germline CDR1 and CDR2: SGHVS and FNYEAQ. The CDR3 totals 16 residues. Trimming removed 1 base from V and 3 bases from J; junction bases left unmatched: 6. The CDR3 loop is CASSLVGGSGYNEQFF. For the CDR3, the DNA is TGTGCCAGCAGCTTAGTGGGCGGGAGCGGCTACAATGAGCAGTTCTTC.

This clonotype was found a few times. In DNA form, the CDR3 reads TGCAGTGCCGAGCCACAGGTAGCCTACGAGCAGTACTTC. It specifies CSAEPQVAYEQYF. The V gene is TRBV20-1, the J gene TRBJ2-7; possible D gene TRBD1, 5 bases. The ends were cut back, 6 bases at V and 2 bases at J, with 14 bases in the middle. This CDR3 has 13 amino acids. Germline V gene sequence: CDR1 DFQATT, CDR2 SNEGSKA (reference sequence).

The rearrangement joins TRBV9 to TRBJ2-3; D not resolved. The CDR3 loop spans 16 amino acids. Germline CDR1 and CDR2: SGDLS and YYNGEE. Trimming shortened V by 4 bases and J by 0 bases, and 15 bases separated the two germline ends. The CDR3 loop is CASSCRPATSTDTQYF. CDR3 nucleotide sequence: TGTGCCAGCAGCTGCCGGCCAGCAACTAGCACAGATACGCAGTATTTT.

There are many counts of this clonotype. The V gene is TRBV20-1, the J gene TRBJ2-7; the match to TRBD1 covers 9 bases. The CDR3 has 12 residues. From germline, CDR1 is DFQATT and CDR2 SNEGSKA (reference sequence). V dropped 4 bases and J dropped 4; count of bases not matched to a gene: 2. The CDR3 sequence is CSATDRGYEQYF. The CDR3 DNA reads as TGCAGTGCTACGGACAGGGGTTACGAGCAGTACTTC.

This clonotype was counted ten times or more. V gene TRBV5-1 combines with J gene TRBJ1-2; D not certain. Between the trimmed V and J ends, which lost 6 bases and 5 bases, there was a span of 17 bases. The CDR3 is 14 residues long. Germline V gives CDR1 SGHRS, CDR2 YFSETQ. CDR3 in amino acids: CASMPGESGYGYTF. Here the CDR3 DNA reads TGCGCCAGCATGCCCGGGGAAAGCGGATATGGCTACACCTTC.

This clonotype showed up just a few times. This chain joins TRBV10-3 and TRBJ2-5; D remains ambiguous. V was shortened by 2 bases and J by 5 bases, with 12 bases between the two germline ends. Germline CDR1 and CDR2: ENHRY and SYGVKD. The CDR3 is made up of 14 amino acids. CDR3 nucleotide sequence: TGTGCCATCAGTGAGGGGCCAGCTTGGGAGACCCAGTACTTC. Translated: CAISEGPAWETQYF.

The chain recombines TRBV4-2 with TRBJ2-3, with a weak D call TRBD2 (5 bases). V was cut by 3 bases and J by 3 bases, with 16 bases left in between. CDR3 length: 16 amino acids. Germline assignment: CDR1 LGHNA and CDR2 YNFKEQ. The CDR3 nucleotides read TGTGCCAGCAGCCAGAGCGAGGGTTTTGGGACAGATACGCAGTATTTT. This codes for CASSQSEGFGTDTQYF.

This rearrangement joins TRBV28 to TRBJ1-4; weak D call: TRBD1 (5 bases). V was clipped by 3 bases and J by 2 bases, with 7 bases between them. There are 14 residues in the CDR3. Germline CDR1 reads MDHEN; CDR2 reads SYDVKM. The CDR3 loop is CASSFGTTNEKLFF. DNA of the CDR3: TGTGCCAGCAGTTTCGGGACTACTAATGAAAAACTGTTTTTT. Full variable domain (rest looked up from reference TRBV28 and TRBJ1-4): DVKVTQSSRYLVKRTGEKVFLECVQDMDHENMFWYRQDPGLGLRLIYFSYDVKMKEKGDIPEGYSVSREKKERFSLILESASTNQTSMYLCASSFGTTNEKLFFGSGTQLSVL.

The V gene is TRBV20-1, the J gene TRBJ1-1, with D unclear. Germline CDR1 DFQATT, CDR2 SNEGSKA (reference sequence). Trimming removed 0 bases at V and 3 bases at J, with 20 bases between. The CDR3 is 17 residues long. CDR3 protein: CSARDVALQVGDTEAFF. CDR3 nucleotide sequence: TGCAGTGCTAGAGATGTAGCCTTGCAGGTGGGCGACACTGAAGCTTTCTTT.

This clonotype was picked up a small number of times. CDR3 DNA: TGCGCCAGCAGTGGCCCATACTCTGGGGCCAACGTCCTGACTTTC. Protein product: CASSGPYSGANVLTF. J is TRBJ2-6 and V is TRBV5-1; no firm D call. CDR3 length equals 15 residues. Trimming took off 5 bases at V and 0 bases at J, with 9 bases between the two ends. CDR1 is SGHRS and CDR2 is YFSETQ in the germline V gene.

This clonotype was counted at least ten times. This chain uses TRBV30 with TRBJ1-1, with D perhaps matching TRBD1 (5 bases). CDR1 and CDR2 (germline): GTSNPN, SVGIG (reference sequence). The CDR3 has 13 residues. V lost 2 bases to trimming and J lost 6 bases, with 13 bases between them. In DNA form, the CDR3 reads TGTGCCTGGAGTATAGGGGTTGGAGCTGAAGCTTTCTTT. The encoded protein is CAWSIGVGAEAFF.

The sample holds a few counts of this clonotype. This chain connects TRBV4-1 to TRBJ1-1, with D perhaps matching TRBD1 (6 bases). V shed 3 bases and J shed 11 bases, with 22 bases lying between them. The CDR3 is 15 amino acids. From germline, CDR1 is MGHRA and CDR2 YSYEKL. The chain's CDR3 is CASSQDSLPLDLAFF. CDR3 nucleotides: TGCGCCAGCAGCCAGGACAGCCTCCCTTTAGATTTGGCTTTCTTT.